The T cell receptor (beta chain) under discussion was sequenced for a study of cytomegalovirus exposure and HLA in healthy donors. With 60 Vbeta and 13 Jbeta primers, the PCR was carried out. Profiled with immunoSEQ multiplex PCR; TCRdb holds only in-frame clones, not every one. There are 150,000 or so clones in the sample; approximately 84% occur only once, and around 4.3% lies in the top ten. Overall study findings and caveats: DRB1 showed the most TCR associations and HLA-C the fewest in a later analysis, as rates varied by HLA locus.

This clone was seen a handful of times. Its antigen is unidentified. This CDR3 has 16 amino acids. The J segment lost 1 base and the V segment lost 5 bases, leaving 7 bases of the junction unmatched. In germline, CDR1 is SGHRS, CDR2 YFSETQ. This receptor was obtained from a woman aged 45-59 years in good health and CMV-seropositive. The source material was PBMCs. The V and J genes are TRBV5-1 and TRBJ2-5; TRBD2 agrees at 11 bases. The DNA for the CDR3 is TGCGCCAGCAGTCTTAGGACTAGCGGGTTCCAAGAGACCCAGTACTTC. Protein sequence: CASSLRTSGFQETQYF.